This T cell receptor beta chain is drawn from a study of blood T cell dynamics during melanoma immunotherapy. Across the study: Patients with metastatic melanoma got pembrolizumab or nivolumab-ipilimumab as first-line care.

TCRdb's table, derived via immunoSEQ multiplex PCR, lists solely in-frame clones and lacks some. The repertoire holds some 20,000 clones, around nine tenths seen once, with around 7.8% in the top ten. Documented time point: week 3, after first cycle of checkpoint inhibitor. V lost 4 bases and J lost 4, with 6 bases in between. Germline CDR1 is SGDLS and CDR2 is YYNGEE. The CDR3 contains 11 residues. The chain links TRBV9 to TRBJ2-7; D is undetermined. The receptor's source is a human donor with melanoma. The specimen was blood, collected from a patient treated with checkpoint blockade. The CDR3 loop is CASSSTYEQYF. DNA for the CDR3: TGTGCCAGCAGCAGCACATACGAGCAGTACTTC.